These 18 T cell receptor beta chains share one sample of origin, sequenced in a study of shared clonotypes between healthy human individuals. Here immunoSEQ multiplex PCR was the method, and the copy in TCRdb shows in-frame clones only, minus some. The profile shows 550,000 to 850,000 clones, approximately 77% of them singletons. Sequences were obtained from memory CD4+ T cells sorted from blood. Subset given: CD45RA-negative fraction. These receptors were collected from a woman aged 25 to 45 in good health.

Comments on this clone: The sample contains more than one DNA sequence encoding this CDR3. This sequence joins TRBV5-1 and TRBJ2-2; no firm D call. The germline V gene has CDR1 SGHRS and CDR2 YFSETQ. This CDR3 spans 13 amino acids. V was clipped by 0 bases and J by 7 bases, with 7 bases between them. This CDR3 reads CASSLGLGGELFF. The CDR3 DNA sequence: TGCGCCAGCAGCTTGGGGTTAGGCGGGGAGCTGTTTTTT.

This clone was recorded once. The chain recombines TRBV27 with TRBJ2-2; 9 bases are a match to TRBD2. CDR1 and CDR2 (germline): MNHEY, SMNVEV (reference sequence). The ends lost 3 bases at V and 4 bases at J; junction bases unmatched: 9. This CDR3 comprises 17 residues. The DNA of the CDR3 is TGTGCCAGCAGTTTCAGTCGGACTAGCGACCCCACCGGGGAGCTGTTTTTT. It yields the protein CASSFSRTSDPTGELFF.

V usage is TRBV5-1 and J usage is TRBJ2-7, with D uncertain. This CDR3 spans 17 amino acids. Germline V gives CDR1 SGHRS, CDR2 YFSETQ. V lost 0 bases and J lost 1, with 17 bases in between. For the CDR3, the DNA is TGCGCCAGCAGCTTGGCCGTACGTTTACGCGTTTCCTACGAGCAGTACTTC. Amino acids: CASSLAVRLRVSYEQYF.

This rearrangement joins TRBV10-2 to TRBJ1-2; 7 nucleotides match TRBD1. Germline values: CDR1 WSHSY, CDR2 SAAADI. With V trimmed by 7 bases and J by 8 bases, 4 bases remained unmatched. The CDR3 contains 11 residues. For the CDR3, the DNA is TGCGCCAGCAACAGGGGAGGCGGCTACACCTTC. Amino acids: CASNRGGGYTF.

The chain recombines TRBV14 with TRBJ1-4; TRBD1 is a possible D gene (6 bases). This CDR3 contains 16 residues. V gave up 2 bases and J gave up 8 bases, with 18 bases separating them. The germline V gene has CDR1 SGHDN and CDR2 FVKESK. CDR3 amino acids: CASSQPTGRGNEKLFF. CDR3 nucleotide sequence: TGTGCCAGCAGCCAACCTACAGGGCGCGGCAACGAAAAACTGTTTTTT.

The DNA of the CDR3 is TGTGCCAGCAGCCCTGACTGGGACACGGGAGAGCAGTTCTTC. Encoded protein: CASSPDWDTGEQFF. The chain has TRBV2 and TRBJ2-1, with D possibly being TRBD1 (6 bases). V shed 6 bases and J shed 10 bases, with 19 bases lying between them. This CDR3 has 14 amino acids. Germline V gives CDR1 SNHLY, CDR2 FYNNEI.

This chain joins TRBV5-1 and TRBJ2-5, with 7 bases lining up with TRBD1. The ends lost 1 base at V and 2 bases at J; junction bases unmatched: 5. This CDR3 has 15 residues. Looked up from germline, CDR1 is SGHRS and CDR2 is YFSETQ. The CDR3 is CASSLLGQEQETQYF. The CDR3 nucleotides read TGCGCCAGCAGCTTGCTCGGACAGGAACAAGAGACCCAGTACTTC.

The V gene is TRBV4-1, the J gene TRBJ2-6, with a tentative D call TRBD1 (6 bases). Germline CDR1 and CDR2: MGHRA and YSYEKL. V was trimmed by 5 bases and J by 1 base, leaving 9 bases between them. This CDR3 comprises 15 residues. In DNA, the CDR3 is TGCGCCAGCAGCACACAGGGTTCTGGGGCCAACGTCCTGACTTTC. Protein: CASSTQGSGANVLTF.

The CDR3 DNA reads as TGTGCCACCGTAGCGGGAGGCACAGATACGCAGTATTTT. It translates to CATVAGGTDTQYF. The chain employs TRBV10-3 and TRBJ2-3, with TRBD2 identical over 9 bases. The CDR3 totals 13 residues. Germline loops: CDR1 ENHRY, CDR2 SYGVKD. The V gene end was trimmed by 10 bases and the J gene end by 1 base; junction bases not matched to a gene: 3.

This clone turned up a few times. V and J are TRBV7-8 and TRBJ2-3; 11 nucleotides match TRBD2. V shed 0 bases and J 6 bases; nucleotides not matched to a gene: 5. Germline lookup yields CDR1 SGHVS and CDR2 FQNEAQ. The CDR3 sequence is 16 residues long. The CDR3 DNA is TGTGCCAGCAGCTTAGCTAGCGGGAGGGGGCATGATACGCAGTATTTT. Its protein product is CASSLASGRGHDTQYF.

This clone was counted between two and nine times. The chain is built from TRBV19 and TRBJ1-2; D remains unclear. This CDR3 spans 13 amino acids. Germline V gives CDR1 LNHDA, CDR2 SQIVND (reference sequence). The V gene lost 2 bases and the J gene lost 4 bases, with 8 bases spanning the gap. CDR3 region: CASSISAAYGYTF. CDR3 bases: TGTGCCAGTAGTATATCGGCAGCCTATGGCTACACCTTC.

This clone was detected only a few times. This chain joins TRBV6-5 and TRBJ1-1; 8 bases line up with TRBD1. Trimming took 7 bases from V and 11 from J; bases not matched to a gene: 9. Looked up from germline, CDR1 is MNHEY and CDR2 is SVGAGI. This CDR3 region has 12 residues. CDR3 sequence (DNA): TGTGCCAGCAAAGGGGGGGACAGGAAGGCTTTCTTT. Translated: CASKGGDRKAFF.

The V and J genes are TRBV11-2 and TRBJ2-5; maybe TRBD2 (6 bases). Germline-derived CDR1 and CDR2 are SGHAT and FQNNGV. This CDR3 has 13 residues. Trimming stripped 5 bases from V and 3 bases from J, with 10 bases between. CDR3 protein: CASSLVAEETQYF. The CDR3, as DNA: TGTGCCAGCAGCCTCGTAGCGGAAGAGACCCAGTACTTC.

The chain combines TRBV9 with TRBJ2-1, with D possibly TRBD2 on 5 matching bases. Looked up from germline, CDR1 is SGDLS and CDR2 is YYNGEE. Trimming left V 3 bases short and J 0 bases short, with 7 bases between. This CDR3 spans 14 amino acids. The CDR3, as DNA: TGTGCCAGCAGCGAGCGGAGCTCCTACAATGAGCAGTTCTTC. Protein product: CASSERSSYNEQFF. Full variable domain (missing parts from reference TRBV9 and TRBJ2-1): DSGVTQTPKHLITATGQRVTLRCSPRSGDLSVYWYQQSLDQGLQFLIQYYNGEERAKGNILERFSAQQFPDLHSELNLSSLELGDSALYFCASSERSSYNEQFFGPGTRLTVL.

This chain links TRBV30 with TRBJ2-7; D uncertain. Germline V lookup: CDR1 GTSNPN, CDR2 SVGIG (reference sequence). The CDR3 contains 11 residues. V dropped 3 bases and J dropped 5 bases, with 8 bases sitting between them. CDR3 DNA sequence: TGTGCCTGGAGCAAACTGGACGAGCAGTACTTC. This gives the protein CAWSKLDEQYF.

This clone was seen many times. Here the CDR3 reads CASSQVTGLLYNEQFF. CDR3 nucleotides: TGCGCCAGCAGCCAGGTGACAGGACTGCTATACAATGAGCAGTTCTTC. The chain uses TRBV4-1 and TRBJ2-1, with D perhaps TRBD1 (6 bases). Trimming took 3 bases from V and 4 from J, leaving 16 bases between them. CDR3 size: 16 residues. In germline, CDR1 is MGHRA, CDR2 YSYEKL.

Ten or more counts support this clone. The chain couples TRBV5-1 to TRBJ2-5; D assignment may be TRBD1 or TRBD2 (6 bases each). This CDR3 region has 15 residues. Germline values: CDR1 SGHRS, CDR2 YFSETQ. V lost 5 bases, J lost 3 bases, and 17 bases lay in between. The DNA for the CDR3 is TGCGCCAGCAGGGGAGGAACAGGGACGGAAGAGACCCAGTACTTC. Residues: CASRGGTGTEETQYF.

The rearrangement links TRBV28 to TRBJ1-1, with D possibly matching TRBD1 (5 bases). Trimming pared 7 bases from V and 1 base from J, leaving 10 bases between. The germline V gene encodes CDR1 MDHEN and CDR2 SYDVKM. The CDR3 loop spans 13 amino acids. The CDR3 sequence: CASTLQENTEAFF. The CDR3 DNA reads TGTGCCAGCACCCTACAGGAGAACACTGAAGCTTTCTTT.